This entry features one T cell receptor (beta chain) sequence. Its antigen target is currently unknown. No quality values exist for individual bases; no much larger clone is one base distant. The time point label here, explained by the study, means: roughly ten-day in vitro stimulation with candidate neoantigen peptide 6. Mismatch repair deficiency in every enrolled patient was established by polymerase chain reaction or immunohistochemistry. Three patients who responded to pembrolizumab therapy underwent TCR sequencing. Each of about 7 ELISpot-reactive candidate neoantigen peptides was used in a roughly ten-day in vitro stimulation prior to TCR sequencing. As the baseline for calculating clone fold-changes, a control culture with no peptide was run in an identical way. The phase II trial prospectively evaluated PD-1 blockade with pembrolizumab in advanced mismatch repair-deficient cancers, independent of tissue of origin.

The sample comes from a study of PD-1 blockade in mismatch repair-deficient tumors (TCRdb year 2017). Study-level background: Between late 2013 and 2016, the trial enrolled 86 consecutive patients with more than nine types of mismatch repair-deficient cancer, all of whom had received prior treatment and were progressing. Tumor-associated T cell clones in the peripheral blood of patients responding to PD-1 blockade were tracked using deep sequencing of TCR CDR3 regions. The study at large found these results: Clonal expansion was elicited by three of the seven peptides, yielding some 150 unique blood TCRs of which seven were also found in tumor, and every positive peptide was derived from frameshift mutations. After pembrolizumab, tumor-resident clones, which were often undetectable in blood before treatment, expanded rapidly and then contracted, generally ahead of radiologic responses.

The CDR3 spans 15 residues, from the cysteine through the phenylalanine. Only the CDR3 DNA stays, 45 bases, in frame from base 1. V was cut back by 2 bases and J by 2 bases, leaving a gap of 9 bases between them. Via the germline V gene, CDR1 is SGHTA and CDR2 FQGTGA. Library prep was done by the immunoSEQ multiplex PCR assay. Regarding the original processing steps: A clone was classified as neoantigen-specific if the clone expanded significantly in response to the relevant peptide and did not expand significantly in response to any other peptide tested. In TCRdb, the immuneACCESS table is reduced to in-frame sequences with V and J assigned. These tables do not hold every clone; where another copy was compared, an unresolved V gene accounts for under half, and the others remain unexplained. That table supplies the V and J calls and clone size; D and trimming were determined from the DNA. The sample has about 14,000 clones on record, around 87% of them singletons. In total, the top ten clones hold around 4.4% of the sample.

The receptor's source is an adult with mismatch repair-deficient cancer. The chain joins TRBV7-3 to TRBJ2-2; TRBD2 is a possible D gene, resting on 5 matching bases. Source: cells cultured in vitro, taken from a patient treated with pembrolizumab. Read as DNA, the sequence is TGTGCCAGCAGCTTAGCTGGAGGTAACACCGGGGAGCTGTTTTTT. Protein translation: CASSLAGGNTGELFF. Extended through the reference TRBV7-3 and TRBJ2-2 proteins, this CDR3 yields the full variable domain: GAGVSQTPSNKVTEKGKYVELRCDPISGHTALYWYRQSLGQGPEFLIYFQGTGAADDSGLPNDRFFAVRPEGSVSTLKIQRTERGDSAVYLCASSLAGGNTGELFFGEGSRLTVL.